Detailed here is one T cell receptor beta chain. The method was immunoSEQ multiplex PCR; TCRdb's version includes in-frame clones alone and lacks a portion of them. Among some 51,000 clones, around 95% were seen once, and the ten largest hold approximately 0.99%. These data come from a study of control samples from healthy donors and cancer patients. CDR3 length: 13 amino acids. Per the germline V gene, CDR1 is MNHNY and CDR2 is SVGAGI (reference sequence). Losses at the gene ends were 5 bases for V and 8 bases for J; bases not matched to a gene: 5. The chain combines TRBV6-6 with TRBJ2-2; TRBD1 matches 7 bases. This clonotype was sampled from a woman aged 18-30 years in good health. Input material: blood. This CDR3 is CASSTATGGELFF. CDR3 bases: TGTGCCAGCAGTACGGCGACAGGGGGGGAGCTGTTTTTT.